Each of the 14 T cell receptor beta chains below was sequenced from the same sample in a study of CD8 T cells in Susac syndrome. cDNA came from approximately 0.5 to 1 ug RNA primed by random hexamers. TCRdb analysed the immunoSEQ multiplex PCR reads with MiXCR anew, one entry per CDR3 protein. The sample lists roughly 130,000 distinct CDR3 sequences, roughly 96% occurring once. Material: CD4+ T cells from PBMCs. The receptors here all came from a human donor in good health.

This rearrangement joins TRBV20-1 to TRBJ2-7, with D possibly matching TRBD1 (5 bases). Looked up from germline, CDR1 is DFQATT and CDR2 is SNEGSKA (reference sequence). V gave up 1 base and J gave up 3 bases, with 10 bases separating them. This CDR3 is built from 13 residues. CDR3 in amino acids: CSARAAGNYEQYF. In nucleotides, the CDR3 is TGCAGTGCTAGAGCCGCAGGGAACTACGAGCAGTACTTC.

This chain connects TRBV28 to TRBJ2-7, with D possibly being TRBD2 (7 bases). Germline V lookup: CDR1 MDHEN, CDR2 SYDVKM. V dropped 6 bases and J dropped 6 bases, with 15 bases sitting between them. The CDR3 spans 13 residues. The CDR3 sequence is CASRGGPYGEQYF. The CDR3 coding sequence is TGTGCCAGCAGGGGGGGGCCCTACGGCGAGCAGTACTTC.

CDR3 region: CASRGEAGGLYEQYF. As DNA, the CDR3 is TGTGCCAGCAGGGGAGAAGCGGGAGGGCTCTACGAGCAGTACTTC. The chain employs TRBV2 and TRBJ2-7; 10 bases line up with TRBD2. The ends lost 6 bases at V and 3 bases at J; junction bases unmatched: 8. The CDR3 totals 15 residues. The germline gives CDR1 SNHLY, CDR2 FYNNEI.

The DNA for the CDR3 is TGCAGCGTTGGGCCAGCGGGGGTGTCCCAAGAGACCCAGTACTTC. Translated, it gives CSVGPAGVSQETQYF. This chain joins TRBV29-1 and TRBJ2-5; TRBD2 matches 8 bases. CDR3 length equals 15 residues. Germline V lookup: CDR1 SQVTM, CDR2 ANQGSEA. Trimming at V came to 4 bases and at J to 1 base, leaving 8 bases not matched to a gene.

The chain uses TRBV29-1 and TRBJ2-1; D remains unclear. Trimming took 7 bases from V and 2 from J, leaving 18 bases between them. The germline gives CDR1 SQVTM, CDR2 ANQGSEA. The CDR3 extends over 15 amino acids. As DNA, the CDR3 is TGCAGCGCCTTCTTAGGGAATCCGGCCTACAATGAGCAGTTCTTC. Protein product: CSAFLGNPAYNEQFF.

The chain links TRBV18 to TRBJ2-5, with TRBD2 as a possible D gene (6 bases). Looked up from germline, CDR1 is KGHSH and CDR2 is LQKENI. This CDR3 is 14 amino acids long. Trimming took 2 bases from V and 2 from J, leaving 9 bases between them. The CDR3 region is CASSPSGQQETQYF. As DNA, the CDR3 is TGTGCCAGCTCACCAAGCGGGCAGCAAGAGACCCAGTACTTC.

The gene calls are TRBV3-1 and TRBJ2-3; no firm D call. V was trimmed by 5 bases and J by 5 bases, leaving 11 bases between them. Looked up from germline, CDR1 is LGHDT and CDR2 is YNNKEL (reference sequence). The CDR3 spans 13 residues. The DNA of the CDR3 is TGTGCCAGCAGCACCCGGGTCCGAGATACGCAGTATTTT. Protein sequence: CASSTRVRDTQYF.

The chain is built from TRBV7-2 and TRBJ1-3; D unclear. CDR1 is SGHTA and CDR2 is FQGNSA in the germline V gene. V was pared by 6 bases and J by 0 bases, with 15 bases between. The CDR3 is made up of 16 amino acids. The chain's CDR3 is CASSFGPLGSGNTIYF. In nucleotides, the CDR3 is TGTGCCAGCAGTTTTGGCCCCCTTGGCTCTGGAAACACCATATATTTT.

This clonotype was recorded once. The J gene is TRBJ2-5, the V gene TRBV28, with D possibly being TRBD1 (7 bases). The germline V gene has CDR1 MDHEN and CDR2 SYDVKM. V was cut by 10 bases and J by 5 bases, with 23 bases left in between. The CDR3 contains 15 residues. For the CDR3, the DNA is TGTGCCATTTTGGGTGGGCAGGGGGGCGTCGAGACCCAGTACTTC. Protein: CAILGGQGGVETQYF.

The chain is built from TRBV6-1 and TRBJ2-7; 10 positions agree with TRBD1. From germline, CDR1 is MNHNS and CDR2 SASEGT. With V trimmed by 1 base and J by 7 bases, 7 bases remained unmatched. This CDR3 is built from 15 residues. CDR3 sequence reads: CASSEVGTGEREQYF. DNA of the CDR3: TGTGCCAGCAGTGAAGTCGGGACAGGGGAGCGTGAGCAGTACTTC.

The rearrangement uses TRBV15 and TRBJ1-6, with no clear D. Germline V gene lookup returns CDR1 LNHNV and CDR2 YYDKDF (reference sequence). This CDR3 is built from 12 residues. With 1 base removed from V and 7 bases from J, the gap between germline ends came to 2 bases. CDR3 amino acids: CATSRVNSPLHF. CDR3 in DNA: TGTGCCACCAGCAGAGTCAATTCACCCCTCCACTTT.

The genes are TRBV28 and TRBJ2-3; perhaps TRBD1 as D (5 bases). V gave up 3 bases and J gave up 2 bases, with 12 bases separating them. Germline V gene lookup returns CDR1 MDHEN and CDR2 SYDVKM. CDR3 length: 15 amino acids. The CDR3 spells CASSFRAGHTDTQYF. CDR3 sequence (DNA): TGTGCCAGCAGTTTCCGGGCAGGACACACAGATACGCAGTATTTT.

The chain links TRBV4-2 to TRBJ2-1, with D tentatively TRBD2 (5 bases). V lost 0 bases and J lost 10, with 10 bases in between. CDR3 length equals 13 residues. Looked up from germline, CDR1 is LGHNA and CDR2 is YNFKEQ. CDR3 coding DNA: TGTGCCAGCAGCCAAGAGTACGGAGGCGAGCAGTTCTTC. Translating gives CASSQEYGGEQFF.

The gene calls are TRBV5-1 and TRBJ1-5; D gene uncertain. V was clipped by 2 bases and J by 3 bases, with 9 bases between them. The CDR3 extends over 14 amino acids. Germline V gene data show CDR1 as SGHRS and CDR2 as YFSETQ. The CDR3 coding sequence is TGCGCCAGCAGCTTCGGCAGTCCCAATCAGCCCCAGCATTTT. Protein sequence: CASSFGSPNQPQHF.